The clone carrying this T cell receptor beta chain has at least ten counts. Reasons for excluding patients were uncontrolled infection, other autoimmune disease, pregnancy or lactation. With 1 base removed from V and 4 bases from J, the gap between germline ends came to 8 bases. This CDR3 is 13 amino acids long. Looked up from germline, CDR1 is SGHVS and CDR2 is FQNEAQ. RNA transcripts provided the source from which TCR beta CDR3 regions were amplified. When the TCR CDR3 underwent first-round RT-PCR, the HTBI primer set was used. TCRdb re-analysed the multiplex PCR reads in MiXCR, keeping a single row per CDR3 protein. The data contain some 550,000 distinct CDR3 sequences, more than 20% of them singletons. This sample was included in a study of T cells in Graves' hyperthyroidism and ophthalmopathy.

The sequenced sample consisted of blood. The genes are TRBV7-8 and TRBJ2-7; the D call may be TRBD1 or TRBD2 (5 bases each). The sequence came from a man aged 18 to 30 with Graves' hyperthyroidism. CDR3 amino acids: CASSLGDQYEQYF. CDR3 sequence (DNA): TGTGCCAGCAGCTTAGGGGACCAGTACGAGCAGTACTTC.